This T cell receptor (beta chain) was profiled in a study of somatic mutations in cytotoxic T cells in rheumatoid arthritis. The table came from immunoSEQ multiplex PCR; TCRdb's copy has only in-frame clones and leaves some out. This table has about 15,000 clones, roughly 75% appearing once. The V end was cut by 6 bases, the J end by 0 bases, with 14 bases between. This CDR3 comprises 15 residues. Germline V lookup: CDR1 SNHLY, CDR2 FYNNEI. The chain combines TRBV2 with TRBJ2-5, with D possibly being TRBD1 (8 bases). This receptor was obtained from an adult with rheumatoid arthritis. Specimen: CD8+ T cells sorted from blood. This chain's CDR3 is CASSKQGGYQETQYF. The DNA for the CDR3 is TGTGCCAGCAGCAAACAGGGGGGGTACCAAGAGACCCAGTACTTC.